The table lists the clone carrying this T cell receptor beta chain with many counts. These data originate in a study of T cells in Graves' hyperthyroidism and ophthalmopathy. Study at large: Peripheral blood was collected at initial diagnosis, before any treatment.

TCR beta CDR3 sequences were amplified from RNA transcripts. First-round RT-PCR targeting the TCR CDR3 was performed with the HTBI primer set. TCRdb analysed the multiplex PCR reads with MiXCR anew, one entry per CDR3 protein. Of about 640,000 distinct CDR3 sequences in the sample, about 20% were seen once. The clonotype originates from a man aged 25-45 years with Graves' ophthalmopathy. Sequences were obtained from blood.

The CDR3 DNA is TGCAGTGCTAGAGACTACTACGAGCAGTACTTC. It is translated as CSARDYYEQYF. The V call is TRBV20-1, the J call TRBJ2-7; D unclear. CDR1 DFQATT and CDR2 SNEGSKA come from the germline V gene (reference sequence). The V end was cut by 0 bases, the J end by 3 bases, with 3 bases between. This CDR3 has 11 residues.